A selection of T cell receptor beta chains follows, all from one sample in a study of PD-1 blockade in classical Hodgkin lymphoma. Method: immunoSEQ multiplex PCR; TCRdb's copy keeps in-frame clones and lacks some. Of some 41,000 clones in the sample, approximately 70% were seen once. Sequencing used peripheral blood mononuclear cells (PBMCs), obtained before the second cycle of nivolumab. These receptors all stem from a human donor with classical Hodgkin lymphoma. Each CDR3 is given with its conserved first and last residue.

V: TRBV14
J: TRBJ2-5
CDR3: CASRPTSGQETQYF

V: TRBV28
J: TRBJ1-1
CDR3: CASSFTPPGRNTEAFF

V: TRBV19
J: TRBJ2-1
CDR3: CASSTGTYNEQFF

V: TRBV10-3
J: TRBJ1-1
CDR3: CAISDPGTGVNTEAFF

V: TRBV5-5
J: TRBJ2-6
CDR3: CASSPGTGGKLSGANVLTF

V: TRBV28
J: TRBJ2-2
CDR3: CASFIRSTGELFF

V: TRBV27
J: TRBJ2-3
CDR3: CASSFGLAGDTDTQYF

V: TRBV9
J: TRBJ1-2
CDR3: CASSLNVGSQGIIYGYTF

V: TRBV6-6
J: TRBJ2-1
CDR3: CASRSEELPAPPFF

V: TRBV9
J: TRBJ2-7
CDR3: CASSVDQGTYEQYF

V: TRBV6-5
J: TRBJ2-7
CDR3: CASSKAYEQYF

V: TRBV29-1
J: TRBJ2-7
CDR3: CSVEGTRRYEQYF

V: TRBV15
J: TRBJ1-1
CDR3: CATSRAGEEDRGRPENTEAFF

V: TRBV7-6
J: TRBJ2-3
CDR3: CASSLVSDTQYF

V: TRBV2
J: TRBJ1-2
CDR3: CATPGQGTGYTF

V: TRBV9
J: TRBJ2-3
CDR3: CASSVGTSGGADTQYF